This T cell receptor beta chain was documented in a study of T-cell memory formation after mild COVID-19. At the level of the study: TCR clusters were mostly donor specific.

The 5'RACE method, run with constant-segment primers, produced TCR alpha and TCR beta cDNA libraries (carrying sample barcodes and UMIs). TCRdb reprocessed the 5' RACE reads with MiXCR, giving one entry per CDR3 protein. The data contain about 390,000 distinct CDR3 sequences, about a sixth of them singletons. This clonotype turned up a few times. Its cognate antigen is unknown. Study-level results: Mainly CM and EM harbored the contracting CD4+ clones; mainly EMRA harbored the CD8+ ones.

The CDR3 runs 15 residues. The germline V and J ends were trimmed by 5 bases and 7 bases, with 17 bases remaining between them. Germline assignment: CDR1 MDHEN and CDR2 SYDVKM. The chain couples TRBV28 to TRBJ2-2; D possibly corresponds to TRBD2 (5 bases). The sample was PBMCs or a T cell subset sorted from them (not recorded which). The sequence came from a man aged 18 to 30 who had mild COVID-19 (a few samples of this study predate the infection). Cell type and time point are not known. The CDR3 spells CASSPPTGRGGELFF. Here the CDR3 DNA reads TGTGCCAGCAGTCCGCCTACGGGGAGAGGCGGGGAGCTGTTTTTT.